This T cell receptor beta chain was captured in a study of cytomegalovirus exposure and HLA in healthy donors. Notes on the study in general: Associated with cytomegalovirus, according to the listing, were around 160 TCR beta chains. Rare sequences made up most TCRs, while some public TCRs were found in many donors. As was reported, the classifier diagnosed cytomegalovirus status with high specificity and sensitivity.

Note on this clone: No antigen is known for it.

The V and J ends lost 2 bases and 4 bases, in that order; junction bases with no gene match: 10. Germline-derived CDR1 and CDR2 are MDHEN and SYDVKM. The CDR3 is made up of 17 amino acids. Sequencing used immunoSEQ multiplex PCR; TCRdb keeps in-frame clones, though not all of them. The repertoire holds about 110,000 clones, with 88% as singletons. The origin of this receptor is a woman aged 18 to 35 in good health and CMV-seronegative. Sequencing was carried out using PBMCs. The chain has TRBV28 and TRBJ2-7, with 11 positions matching TRBD1. Written as DNA, the CDR3 is TGTGCCAGCAGTTTAAGGCCTGGACAGGGGGCGCGGTACGAGCAGTACTTC. Amino acid sequence: CASSLRPGQGARYEQYF.